The 22 T cell receptor beta chains given below trace back to one sample, sequenced in a study of T cell responses to AZD1222 COVID-19 vaccine. The method was immunoSEQ multiplex PCR; TCRdb's version includes in-frame clones alone and lacks a portion of them. The sample has over 25,000 clones, roughly 90% seen once. Source: peripheral blood, taken 28 days after the second AZD1222 dose. These receptors all come from an adult who received the AZD1222 COVID-19 vaccine.

The chain has TRBV28 and TRBJ2-7; the match to TRBD2 covers 9 bases. The CDR3 spans 13 residues. The V gene end was trimmed by 8 bases and the J gene end by 5 bases; junction bases not matched to a gene: 7. Germline V gene lookup returns CDR1 MDHEN and CDR2 SYDVKM. CDR3 in amino acids: CASEPPSGNEQYF. Here the CDR3 DNA reads TGTGCCAGCGAACCGCCTAGCGGGAACGAGCAGTACTTC.

V is TRBV15 and J is TRBJ1-5; 7 nucleotides match TRBD1. Germline V gene lookup returns CDR1 LNHNV and CDR2 YYDKDF (reference sequence). Trimming cost V 1 base and J 4 bases; bases outside gene matches: 7. CDR3 length: 16 residues. In DNA form, the CDR3 reads TGTGCCACCAGCAGAGGGGCCGGGACAGCGAATCAGCCCCAGCATTTT. This gives the protein CATSRGAGTANQPQHF.

V usage is TRBV7-2 and J usage is TRBJ2-5, with 16 bases fitting TRBD2. The germline CDR1 and CDR2 sequences are SGHTA and FQGNSA. CDR3 size: 18 residues. V shed 4 bases and J 2 bases; nucleotides not matched to a gene: 7. CDR3 amino acids: CASSSRGTSGRVQETQYF. CDR3 DNA sequence: TGTGCCAGCAGCTCAAGAGGGACTAGCGGGAGGGTACAAGAGACCCAGTACTTC.

The rearrangement links TRBV6-2 or TRBV6-3 to TRBJ2-7, with a tentative D call TRBD2 (5 bases). Germline CDR1 MNHEY, CDR2 SVGEGT. The CDR3 consists of 13 residues. V was shortened by 3 bases and J by 7 bases, with 13 bases between the two germline ends. The DNA of the CDR3 is TGTGCCAGCAGTTATTTTCCCTCGGGGGAGCAGTACTTC. This translates into CASSYFPSGEQYF.

V usage is TRBV28 and J usage is TRBJ1-4, with 10 bases fitting TRBD1. The V gene's germline CDR1 is MDHEN and CDR2 SYDVKM. This CDR3 spans 16 amino acids. J lost 3 bases, V lost 5 bases, and 6 bases had no gene match. The CDR3: CASSMRTGGANEKLFF. CDR3 nucleotides: TGTGCCAGCAGTATGAGGACAGGGGGTGCTAATGAAAAACTGTTTTTT.

The chain joins TRBV28 to TRBJ2-7; tentatively, D is TRBD1 (6 bases). The CDR3 is 19 residues long. Germline V gene sequence: CDR1 MDHEN, CDR2 SYDVKM. The ends were cut back, 6 bases at V and 0 bases at J, with 27 bases in the middle. The CDR3 nucleotides are TGTGCCAGCAGCCTAGGGACACGGTGGCCGTCCTTAAGCTCCTACGAGCAGTACTTC. It translates to CASSLGTRWPSLSSYEQYF.

V and J are TRBV10-3 and TRBJ1-2; a possible D gene is TRBD1 (6 bases). Germline V gene data show CDR1 as ENHRY and CDR2 as SYGVKD. V was trimmed by 0 bases and J by 7 bases, leaving 12 bases between them. This CDR3 is 14 amino acids long. The CDR3 bases are TGTGCCATCAGTGAGTCGAGGGGGGCTGGTGGCTACACCTTC. Encoded protein: CAISESRGAGGYTF.

The gene calls are TRBV9 and TRBJ2-2, with 8 nucleotides matching TRBD2. Germline V lookup: CDR1 SGDLS, CDR2 YYNGEE. V trimming: 2 bases; J trimming: 5 bases; junction bases outside the gene matches: 11. This CDR3 is built from 17 residues. The CDR3 DNA is TGTGCCAGCAGCGTGACCCCGGGACTAGGTGGTACCGGGGAGCTGTTTTTT. Protein product: CASSVTPGLGGTGELFF. Based on the CDR3 plus reference TRBV9 and TRBJ2-2, the full variable domain is DSGVTQTPKHLITATGQRVTLRCSPRSGDLSVYWYQQSLDQGLQFLIQYYNGEERAKGNILERFSAQQFPDLHSELNLSSLELGDSALYFCASSVTPGLGGTGELFFGEGSRLTVL.

J is TRBJ2-2 and V is TRBV28; D is perhaps TRBD2 (7 bases). V was cut by 3 bases and J by 2 bases, with 10 bases left in between. CDR3 length: 15 amino acids. Germline CDR1 is MDHEN and CDR2 is SYDVKM. The CDR3 sequence is CASSLGGLNTGELFF. The DNA of the CDR3 is TGTGCCAGCAGTTTGGGGGGGCTAAACACCGGGGAGCTGTTTTTT.

The chain uses TRBV5-6 and TRBJ2-1, with 13 bases fitting TRBD2. V was pared by 0 bases and J by 10 bases, with 7 bases of the junction left unmatched. CDR1 and CDR2 from the germline V gene are SGHDT and YYEEEE. The CDR3 has 16 amino acids. CDR3 sequence (DNA): TGTGCCAGCAGCTTGGCCACTAGCGGGAGGGCCGAGGAGCAGTTCTTC. This sequence encodes CASSLATSGRAEEQFF.

The chain has TRBV19 and TRBJ1-4, with 7 bases matching TRBD1. The length of the CDR3 is 15 residues. The ends lost 8 bases at V and 8 bases at J; junction bases unmatched: 14. Germline values: CDR1 LNHDA, CDR2 SQIVND (reference sequence). The DNA for the CDR3 is TGTGCCAGTTCTCCGGCGGGGACAGAAAGCGAAAAACTGTTTTTT. This codes for CASSPAGTESEKLFF.

This rearrangement joins TRBV5-1 to TRBJ2-2; 7 nucleotides agree with TRBD2. After removal of 0 bases from V and 4 bases from J, the junction contained 3 bases not matched to a gene. This CDR3 is 15 amino acids long. The germline gives CDR1 SGHRS, CDR2 YFSETQ. In DNA form, the CDR3 reads TGCGCCAGCAGCTTGGGGGTAGCGGGCACCGGGGAGCTGTTTTTT. Translation: CASSLGVAGTGELFF.

V and J are TRBV5-4 and TRBJ2-7, with TRBD2 matching 11 bases. There are 15 residues in the CDR3. Germline trimming cut 3 bases from V and 6 bases from J; bases unmatched to any gene: 8. Germline V gene data show CDR1 as SGHNT and CDR2 as YYREEE (reference sequence). In DNA, the CDR3 is TGTGCCAGCAGCTCAGCTAGCGGGAGGTATTCCGAGCAGTACTTC. Translating it yields CASSSASGRYSEQYF.

The chain has TRBV2 and TRBJ2-7; D is undetermined. The CDR3 is made up of 11 amino acids. Germline V lookup: CDR1 SNHLY, CDR2 FYNNEI. The V end lost 10 bases, the J end lost 3 bases, and 10 bases lay between the germline ends. In DNA form, the CDR3 reads TGTGCCAACTCGGACGGCTACGAGCAGTACTTC. Protein product: CANSDGYEQYF.

The V call is TRBV9, the J call TRBJ2-3; D is ambiguous. The CDR3 extends over 12 amino acids. The germline V gene encodes CDR1 SGDLS and CDR2 YYNGEE. V lost 0 bases to trimming and J lost 3 bases, with 2 bases between them. The CDR3 DNA sequence: TGTGCCAGCAGCGTAGGGACAGATACGCAGTATTTT. It encodes CASSVGTDTQYF.

This chain joins TRBV18 and TRBJ1-3; D uncertain. Germline CDR1 KGHSH, CDR2 LQKENI. The CDR3 consists of 13 residues. The V and J ends lost 4 bases and 2 bases respectively, with 6 bases between them. The DNA of the CDR3 is TGTGCCAGCTCACGAGAGGCTGGAAACACCATATATTTT. Translation gives CASSREAGNTIYF. Combining the CDR3 with reference TRBV18 and TRBJ1-3 gives the whole variable domain NAGVMQNPRHLVRRRGQEARLRCSPMKGHSHVYWYRQLPEEGLKFMVYLQKENIIDESGMPKERFSAEFPKEGPSILRIQQVVRGDSAAYFCASSREAGNTIYFGEGSWLTVV.

V is TRBV28 and J is TRBJ1-1; a possible D gene is TRBD1 (6 bases). Germline assignment: CDR1 MDHEN and CDR2 SYDVKM. The V end lost 2 bases, the J end lost 2 bases, and 12 bases lay between the germline ends. This CDR3 has 15 residues. This CDR3 is CASSLHPGANTEAFF. The CDR3 nucleotides are TGTGCCAGCAGTTTACATCCGGGGGCTAACACTGAAGCTTTCTTT.

The rearrangement joins TRBV7-2 to TRBJ2-1; a possible D gene is TRBD2 (5 bases). Germline V gene lookup returns CDR1 SGHTA and CDR2 FQGNSA. The CDR3 is made up of 17 amino acids. The V end lost 4 bases, the J end lost 4 bases, and 20 bases lay between the germline ends. DNA of the CDR3: TGTGCCAGCAGCTCCTTCTCGACGGGGAGAGGATACAATGAGCAGTTCTTC. Protein product: CASSSFSTGRGYNEQFF.

J is TRBJ2-7 and V is TRBV7-9; 11 bases match TRBD2. This CDR3 is 18 amino acids long. J was trimmed by 6 bases and V by 5 bases; bases with no gene match: 18. CDR1 is SEHNR, CDR2 FQNEAQ, per germline (reference sequence). The CDR3 nucleotides read TGTGCCAGCAGCCCTACTAGCGGGAGAGGCGACCGGAGAGGCGAGCAGTACTTC. Its protein product is CASSPTSGRGDRRGEQYF. The full variable domain, in which reference TRBV7-9 and TRBJ2-7 provide the parts outside the CDR3, is DTGVSQNPRHKITKRGQNVTFRCDPISEHNRLYWYRQTLGQGPEFLTYFQNEAQLEKSRLLSDRFSAERPKGSFSTLEIQRTEQGDSAMYLCASSPTSGRGDRRGEQYFGPGTRLTVT.

This chain uses TRBV5-1 with TRBJ1-1; D might be TRBD1 (5 bases). Germline V gene lookup returns CDR1 SGHRS and CDR2 YFSETQ. V shed 2 bases and J shed 1 base, with 6 bases lying between them. There are 13 residues in the CDR3. CDR3 amino acids: CASSFQGNTEAFF. The CDR3 bases are TGCGCCAGCAGCTTTCAGGGGAACACTGAAGCTTTCTTT.

CDR3 in DNA: TGTGCCAGCAGCGTTAGGGTGAAGGGAGAGACCCAGTACTTC. Protein: CASSVRVKGETQYF. The rearrangement uses TRBV5-8 and TRBJ2-5; D ambiguous. V lost 4 bases to trimming and J lost 4 bases, with 14 bases between them. Germline assignment: CDR1 SGHTS and CDR2 YDEGEE. This CDR3 is built from 14 residues.

The chain carries TRBV24-1 and TRBJ2-5; D unclear. The CDR3 is 13 residues long. The V end was cut by 8 bases, the J end by 1 base, with 10 bases between. CDR1 and CDR2 (germline): KGHDR, SFDVKD. This CDR3 reads CATTPDGQETQYF. The CDR3 DNA follows: TGTGCCACCACCCCGGACGGCCAAGAGACCCAGTACTTC.